Listed below are T cell receptor beta chains from one sample, sequenced in a study of blood T cell repertoires in COVID-19. Repertoires were generated with immunoSEQ multiplex PCR, while TCRdb's copy carries only in-frame clones and drops some. The sample shows roughly 34,000 clones, approximately 88% of them seen only once. Sequencing was done on a sample of peripheral blood. Receptor source: a man in his 60s with active COVID-19. The CDR3 runs from the conserved cysteine through the conserved F or W. D genes are given only for firm matches. Clone sizes are given selectively: once, few, many, or a class where the clone is expanded.

CDR3aa,CDR3nt,j_gene,d_gene,v_gene,abundance
CASSPGGLSYNEQFF,TGTGCCAGCAGTCCCGGAGGACTATCCTACAATGAGCAGTTCTTC,TRBJ2-1,.,TRBV7-8,.
CASSAGTDTQYF,TGTGCCAGCAGTGCAGGCACAGATACGCAGTATTTT,TRBJ2-3,.,TRBV2,.
CASSRRFSTDTQYF,TGTGCCAGCAGCCGTAGATTTAGCACAGATACGCAGTATTTT,TRBJ2-3,.,TRBV5-6,once
CASSFYGEQYF,TGTGCCAGCAGTTTTTACGGCGAGCAGTACTTC,TRBJ2-7,.,TRBV27,once
CASSQVSRGEQYF,TGCGCCAGCAGCCAAGTTAGTAGGGGCGAGCAGTACTTC,TRBJ2-7,.,TRBV4-1,few
CASSREQGEQYF,TGTGCCAGCAGTCGAGAACAGGGGGAGCAGTACTTC,TRBJ2-7,TRBD1,TRBV6-6,.
CASSRGQDYEQYF,TGTGCCAGCTCACGGGGACAGGACTACGAGCAGTACTTC,TRBJ2-7,TRBD1,TRBV18,few
CASRAGTGGSYEQYF,TGCGCCAGCAGAGCCGGGACAGGGGGCTCCTACGAGCAGTACTTC,TRBJ2-7,TRBD1,TRBV10-2,.
CASSPGVGDPGELFF,TGTGCCAGCTCACCAGGCGTAGGGGATCCCGGGGAGCTGTTTTTT,TRBJ2-2,.,TRBV18,.
CASSLETALTTGELFF,TGTGCCAGCAGCTTAGAGACAGCCTTAACGACCGGGGAGCTGTTTTTT,TRBJ2-2,.,TRBV7-9,.
CASSLDRLNTDTQYF,TGTGCCAGCAGCTTGGACAGACTAAACACAGATACGCAGTATTTT,TRBJ2-3,.,TRBV7-3,.
CSASDLSARNEQFF,TGCAGTGCTAGTGACCTTTCCGCTAGGAATGAGCAGTTCTTC,TRBJ2-1,.,TRBV20-1,once
CAIKAGVEYEQYF,TGTGCCATCAAGGCGGGAGTGGAGTACGAGCAGTACTTC,TRBJ2-7,TRBD2,TRBV10-3,.
CASSRIGLAVTDTQYF,TGTGCCAGCAGCCGAATCGGACTAGCGGTCACAGATACGCAGTATTTT,TRBJ2-3,TRBD2,TRBV11-2,.
CSVRQEHTEAFF,TGCAGCGTGCGACAGGAACACACTGAAGCTTTCTTT,TRBJ1-1,.,TRBV29-1,.
CASSQDLAGAFNEQFF,TGTGCCAGCAGCCAAGATCTAGCGGGAGCCTTCAATGAGCAGTTCTTC,TRBJ2-1,TRBD2,TRBV3-1/TRBV3-2,.
CASSPLEAGGGYGYTF,TGTGCCAGCTCACCACTGGAGGCAGGGGGAGGCTATGGCTACACCTTC,TRBJ1-2,TRBD1,TRBV18,.
CAISESPQVHEQYF,TGTGCCATCAGTGAATCCCCGCAGGTCCACGAGCAGTACTTC,TRBJ2-7,.,TRBV10-3,.
CASSDSPLNIQYF,TGTGCCAGCAGTGATTCCCCACTTAACATTCAGTACTTC,TRBJ2-4,.,TRBV6-1,.
CASSSGAYEQYF,TGTGCCAGCAGTTCAGGGGCCTACGAGCAGTACTTC,TRBJ2-7,.,TRBV6-5,.
CASSLAGYRGNEQFF,TGTGCCAGTAGTTTAGCGGGATACCGAGGCAATGAGCAGTTCTTC,TRBJ2-1,TRBD2,TRBV19,.
CASSLLAGAVETQYF,TGTGCCAGCAGCTTACTAGCGGGAGCGGTTGAGACCCAGTACTTC,TRBJ2-5,TRBD2,TRBV7-2,.
CASRPPGLASYTQYF,TGTGCCAGCAGACCTCCGGGACTCGCATCTTATACGCAGTATTTT,TRBJ2-3,.,TRBV6-5,.
CASSLRQDTSGNTIYF,TGCGCCAGCAGTTTACGACAGGATACCTCTGGAAACACCATATATTTT,TRBJ1-3,.,TRBV10-2,.
CASRPTGGTFF,TGTGCCAGCAGACCCACAGGGGGTACTTTCTTT,TRBJ1-1,TRBD1,TRBV2,.
CASSPGQGVYEQYF,TGTGCCAGCTCACCTGGACAGGGCGTATACGAGCAGTACTTC,TRBJ2-7,TRBD1,TRBV18,.
CASRTRSRLAGGEGELFF,TGTGCCAGCAGAACCCGGTCCCGACTAGCCGGGGGAGAGGGGGAGCTGTTTTTT,TRBJ2-2,TRBD2,TRBV27,.
CASSLGGAADTQYF,TGTGCCAGCAGCTTAGGAGGCGCGGCAGATACGCAGTATTTT,TRBJ2-3,.,TRBV11-3,once
CASSTTGGTGNTIYF,TGTGCCAGCAGTACAACAGGGGGGACTGGAAACACCATATATTTT,TRBJ1-3,TRBD1,TRBV7-2,.
CASSLGSSSTEAFF,TGTGCCAGCAGCTTGGGGTCCTCTAGCACTGAAGCTTTCTTT,TRBJ1-1,.,TRBV5-6,.
CASSQDRLSAGELFF,TGTGCCAGCAGCCAAGATAGACTAAGTGCCGGGGAGCTGTTTTTT,TRBJ2-2,.,TRBV14,.
CASSYSGASNQPQHF,TGTGCCAGCAGTTACTCGGGGGCGAGCAATCAGCCCCAGCATTTT,TRBJ1-5,.,TRBV6-5,.
CASSRLAGDRQYF,TGTGCCAGCAGCCGACTAGCGGGAGACCGGCAGTACTTC,TRBJ2-7,TRBD2,TRBV7-8,.
CASRRGGSYEQYF,TGTGCCAGTCGACGGGGGGGATCCTACGAGCAGTACTTC,TRBJ2-7,TRBD2,TRBV28,.
CATSRDTGIRQPQHF,TGTGCCACCAGCAGGGATACAGGGATCAGGCAGCCCCAGCATTTT,TRBJ1-5,.,TRBV15,.
CASSASRVIGLNTEAFF,TGTGCCAGCAGCGCCAGCAGGGTGATCGGTTTGAACACTGAAGCTTTCTTT,TRBJ1-1,.,TRBV11-2,.
CASSPRATSSGNTIYF,TGTGCCAGCAGCCCGCGGGCCACTAGCTCTGGAAACACCATATATTTT,TRBJ1-3,.,TRBV3-1/TRBV3-2,.
CASKAQGLAGGMYEQYF,TGTGCCAGCAAAGCCCAGGGACTAGCGGGAGGGATGTACGAGCAGTACTTC,TRBJ2-7,TRBD2,TRBV2,.
CASSVWGDANNYGYTF,TGTGCCAGCAGTGTCTGGGGGGACGCGAATAACTATGGCTACACCTTC,TRBJ1-2,.,TRBV27,.
CAWSGTGGYNEQFF,TGTGCCTGGAGCGGGACAGGGGGGTACAATGAGCAGTTCTTC,TRBJ2-1,TRBD1,TRBV30,.
CASSLDRVGKNIQYF,TGTGCCAGCAGTCTCGACAGGGTGGGCAAAAACATTCAGTACTTC,TRBJ2-4,TRBD1,TRBV27,.